This TCR beta chain appears in the sequencing data of a study of T cells in Graves' hyperthyroidism and ophthalmopathy. General study points: Blood also showed most of the thyroid clonotypes that were expanded above 0.001.

It was RNA transcripts that yielded the amplified TCR beta CDR3 regions. With the HTBI primer set, the TCR CDR3 went through a first round of RT-PCR. TCRdb re-analysed the multiplex PCR reads in MiXCR, keeping a single row per CDR3 protein. In the table there are some 620,000 distinct CDR3 sequences, roughly 15% of which are singletons. This clonotype was seen at least ten times. The target antigen is unknown. Each patient was aged 18 to 65 and had newly diagnosed hyperthyroidism of under 2 months' duration. The CDR3 has 16 residues. Trimming removed 5 bases from V and 3 bases from J; junction bases left unmatched: 8. CDR1 SGHNT and CDR2 YENEEA come from the germline V gene.

The V gene is TRBV11-3, the J gene TRBJ2-1, with TRBD2 matching over 9 bases. The sequence derives from a woman aged 30 to 39 with Graves' hyperthyroidism. The sequenced material came from blood. This CDR3 reads CASSTVAGGIYNEQFF. In DNA form, the CDR3 reads TGTGCCAGCAGCACCGTGGCGGGAGGGATCTACAATGAGCAGTTCTTC.